A selection of T cell receptor beta chains follows, all from one sample in a study of shared clonotypes between healthy human individuals. Sequencing used immunoSEQ multiplex PCR; TCRdb keeps in-frame clones, though not all of them. The sample holds approximately 2,000,000 clones, 90% to 95% seen once. Input material: naive CD8+ T cells from PBMCs. The source is a man aged 18 to 29 in good health. Some clones in this sample may be carry-over from other donors' samples. CDR3s include the opening cysteine and the closing phenylalanine or tryptophan. D genes are given only for firm matches. A clone size is listed for some rows: how often the clone was seen (once, few, many), or a class if it is expanded.

j_call | v_call | clone_size | d_call | cdr3_nt | cdr3_aa
TRBJ1-2 | TRBV4-1 | . | . | TGCGCCAGCAGCCAAGATTCGAGTAACTATGGCTACACCTTC | CASSQDSSNYGYTF
TRBJ2-7 | TRBV20-1 | . | . | TGCAGTGCTAGTAGTAACTACGAGCAGTACTTC | CSASSNYEQYF
TRBJ2-7 | TRBV20-1 | few | . | TGCAGTGCTCCCGTCCGCGGCGAGCAGTACTTC | CSAPVRGEQYF
TRBJ2-4 | TRBV7-8 | . | TRBD2 | TGTGCCAGCAGCCATAGCGGGGGGGTGGACATTCAGTACTTC | CASSHSGGVDIQYF
TRBJ2-1 | TRBV28 | once | . | TGTGCCAGCAGTTCCGTAAGGGAGAGCTCCTACAATGAGCAGTTCTTC | CASSSVRESSYNEQFF
TRBJ2-1 | TRBV6-1 | . | . | TGTGCCAGCAGCCTCTACAATGAGCAGTTCTTC | CASSLYNEQFF
TRBJ1-2 | TRBV10-1 | . | TRBD1 | TGCGCCAGCAGAGAAAGCGACAGGGTCCTCAAGGTACCTAACTATGGCTACACCTTC | CASRESDRVLKVPNYGYTF
TRBJ1-2 | TRBV14 | . | . | TGTGCCAGCAGCCAAGATTGGGGGGGGAGCTATGGCTACACCTTC | CASSQDWGGSYGYTF
TRBJ2-2 | TRBV10-3 | . | TRBD2 | TGTGCCATCAGGGACTGGCGGGAGGGCCGCACCGGGGAGCTGTTTTTT | CAIRDWREGRTGELFF
TRBJ2-1 | TRBV11-2 | . | . | TGTGCCAGCAGCTTAAATCTGCACCCCGGCCATGAGCAGTTCTTC | CASSLNLHPGHEQFF
TRBJ2-3 | TRBV7-8 | . | . | TGTGCCAGCAGCTTAGGAGGCAGGGCGGCAGATACGCAGTATTTT | CASSLGGRAADTQYF
TRBJ2-7 | TRBV7-9 | . | TRBD2 | TGTGCCAGCAGCCCGGGACTAGCGGTTGACGAGCAGTACTTC | CASSPGLAVDEQYF
TRBJ2-3 | TRBV7-8 | . | TRBD2 | TGTGCCAGCAGCCCGGGACTAGCGGGAGGCAATACGCAGTATTTT | CASSPGLAGGNTQYF
TRBJ2-7 | TRBV7-9 | once | . | TGTGCCAGCAGCCCCCCTCTAGGACCCGAGCAGTACTTC | CASSPPLGPEQYF
TRBJ2-2 | TRBV5-1 | . | . | TGCGCCAGCAGCGCATTACAGGGCGACGGGGAGCTGTTTTTT | CASSALQGDGELFF
TRBJ1-1 | TRBV7-9 | . | . | TGTGCCAGCAGCTTAGGGGGGGCGTTAGCTGAAGCTTTCTTT | CASSLGGALAEAFF
TRBJ2-7 | TRBV10-3 | . | . | TGTGCCATCAGTGAGTCCGCGCGGTCGAAACCCCACGAGCAGTACTTC | CAISESARSKPHEQYF
TRBJ2-3 | TRBV10-2 | . | TRBD2 | TGCGCCAGCAGGGGGGGACTAGCGGGAGAGACCTACACAGATACGCAGTATTTT | CASRGGLAGETYTDTQYF
TRBJ2-7 | TRBV19 | once | TRBD1 | TGTGCCAGTAGTATAATTAAGGGACAGGGGCTTTACGAGCAGTACTTC | CASSIIKGQGLYEQYF
TRBJ2-1 | TRBV29-1 | . | . | TGCAGCGTCCCCAGGGATCCGGGGATCAATGAGCAGTTCTTC | CSVPRDPGINEQFF
TRBJ2-1 | TRBV7-9 | . | . | TGTGCCAGCAGCTTAGCGCGAGGGTCGGTCAATGAGCAGTTCTTC | CASSLARGSVNEQFF
TRBJ2-7 | TRBV25-1 | once | . | TGTGCCAGCAGTGCTGACAGATTTCCTTACGAGCAGTACTTC | CASSADRFPYEQYF
TRBJ1-1 | TRBV7-3 | . | . | TGTGCCAGCAGTCCCGCAGGCATGAACACTGAAGCTTTCTTT | CASSPAGMNTEAFF
TRBJ2-1 | TRBV6-1 | . | . | TGTGCCAGCAGTGAGCTAGGGCGAGAGCAGTTCTTC | CASSELGREQFF
TRBJ2-1 | TRBV5-4 | . | TRBD1 | TGTGCCAGCAGAACTCGGGACAGGGCCTACAATGAGCAGTTCTTC | CASRTRDRAYNEQFF
TRBJ1-4 | TRBV16 | . | . | TGTGCCAGCAGCCTATTGGGAGGGACGGGCGAAAAACTGTTTTTT | CASSLLGGTGEKLFF
TRBJ2-7 | TRBV13 | . | . | TGTGCCAGCAGCTACAACTACGAGCAGTACTTC | CASSYNYEQYF
TRBJ2-1 | TRBV9 | . | . | TGTGCCAGCAGTAATCCTGACCCGGAGCAGTTCTTC | CASSNPDPEQFF
TRBJ2-7 | TRBV5-1 | . | TRBD2 | TGCGCCAGCAGCTTGGGGCGGGGGGCAAGCGAGCAGTACTTC | CASSLGRGASEQYF
TRBJ2-1 | TRBV15 | . | TRBD1 | TGTGCCACCAGCAGGCCCGACAGGGTGCGTGAGCAGTTCTTC | CATSRPDRVREQFF
TRBJ1-1 | TRBV28 | . | . | TGTGCCAGCAGGACCACCGGACCCCAAGCTTTCTTT | CASRTTGPQAFF
TRBJ1-2 | TRBV5-8 | . | . | TGTGCCAGCAGCTTACGAGCCATAGAAGTCTATGGCTACACCTTC | CASSLRAIEVYGYTF
TRBJ2-7 | TRBV4-2 | . | TRBD2 | TGTGCCAGCAGCCAAGTTTCCCTAGCGGACTCCTACGAGCAGTACTTC | CASSQVSLADSYEQYF
TRBJ2-1 | TRBV15 | . | TRBD2 | TGTGCCACCAGCACCCTGGGGACTAGCGGGGTTTACAATGAGCAGTTCTTC | CATSTLGTSGVYNEQFF
TRBJ1-1 | TRBV30 | once | . | TGTGCCTGGAGATGGACAGCGAACACTGAAGCTTTCTTT | CAWRWTANTEAFF
TRBJ1-1 | TRBV7-6 | . | . | TGTGCCAGCAGCTGGGGGCAGAGGAACACTGAAGCTTTCTTT | CASSWGQRNTEAFF
TRBJ1-1 | TRBV27 | . | . | TGTGCCAGCAGGACCGACGGATACACTGAAGCTTTCTTT | CASRTDGYTEAFF
TRBJ1-4 | TRBV15 | . | TRBD1 | TGTGCCACCAGCAGGGGGACAGCAGAAAAACTGTTTTTT | CATSRGTAEKLFF
TRBJ1-2 | TRBV5-6 | . | . | TGTGCCAGCAGCTTGGGGGTCACGCCTAACTATGGCTACACCTTC | CASSLGVTPNYGYTF
TRBJ1-5 | TRBV28 | . | TRBD1 | TGTGCCAGCCGAGGCAGGGGGTTCATCAATCAGCCCCAGCATTTT | CASRGRGFINQPQHF